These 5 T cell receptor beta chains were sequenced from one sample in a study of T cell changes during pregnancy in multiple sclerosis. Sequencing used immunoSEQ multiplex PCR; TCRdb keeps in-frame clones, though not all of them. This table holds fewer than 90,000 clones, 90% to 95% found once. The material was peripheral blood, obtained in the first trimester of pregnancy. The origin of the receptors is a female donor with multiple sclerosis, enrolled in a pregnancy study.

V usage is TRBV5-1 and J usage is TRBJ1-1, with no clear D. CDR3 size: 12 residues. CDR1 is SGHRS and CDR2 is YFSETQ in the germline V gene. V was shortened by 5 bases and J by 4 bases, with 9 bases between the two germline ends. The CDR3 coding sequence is TGCGCCAGCAGGGTAGAGGGCACTGAAGCTTTCTTT. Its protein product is CASRVEGTEAFF.

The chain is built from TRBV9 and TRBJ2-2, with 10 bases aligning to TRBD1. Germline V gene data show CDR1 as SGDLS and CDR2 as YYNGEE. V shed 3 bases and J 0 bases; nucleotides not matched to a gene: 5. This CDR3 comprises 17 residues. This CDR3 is CASSGRQGASNTGELFF. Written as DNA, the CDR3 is TGTGCCAGCAGCGGCCGACAGGGGGCATCGAACACCGGGGAGCTGTTTTTT.

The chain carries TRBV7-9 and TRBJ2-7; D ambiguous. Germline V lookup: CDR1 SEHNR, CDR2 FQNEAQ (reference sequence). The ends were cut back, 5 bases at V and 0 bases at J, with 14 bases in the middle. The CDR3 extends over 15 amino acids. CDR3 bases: TGTGCCAGCAGCCGCGCGGTTGGCGGCTCCTACGAGCAGTACTTC. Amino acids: CASSRAVGGSYEQYF. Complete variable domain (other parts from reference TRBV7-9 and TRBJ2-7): DTGVSQNPRHKITKRGQNVTFRCDPISEHNRLYWYRQTLGQGPEFLTYFQNEAQLEKSRLLSDRFSAERPKGSFSTLEIQRTEQGDSAMYLCASSRAVGGSYEQYFGPGTRLTVT.

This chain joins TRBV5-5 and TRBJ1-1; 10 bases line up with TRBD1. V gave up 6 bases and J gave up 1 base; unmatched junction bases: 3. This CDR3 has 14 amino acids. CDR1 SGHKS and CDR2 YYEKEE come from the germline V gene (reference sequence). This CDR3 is CASTDRGRNTEAFF. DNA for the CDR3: TGTGCCAGCACCGACAGGGGGCGGAACACTGAAGCTTTCTTT.

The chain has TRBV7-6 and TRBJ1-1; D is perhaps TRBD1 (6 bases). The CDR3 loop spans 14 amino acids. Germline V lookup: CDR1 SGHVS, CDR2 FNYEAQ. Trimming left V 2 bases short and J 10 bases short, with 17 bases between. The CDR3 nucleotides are TGTGCCAGCAGCTTACGCCCGGGACAAAGGGTAGCTTTCTTT. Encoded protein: CASSLRPGQRVAFF.